Detailed here is one T cell receptor beta chain. What it binds is unknown. This record belongs to a study of cytomegalovirus exposure and HLA in healthy donors. The method was immunoSEQ multiplex PCR; TCRdb's version includes in-frame clones alone and lacks a portion of them. Found here are about 160,000 clones, roughly 96% of them singletons; the top ten hold roughly 0.83%. Germline trimming cut 0 bases from V and 7 bases from J; bases unmatched to any gene: 12. Germline CDR1 and CDR2: SGHRS and YFSETQ. This CDR3 comprises 16 residues. Study-level findings and limits: Three of the chains that were CMV-associated were confirmed in vitro to be specific for CMV antigens. Some TCR beta chains (164 of them) were listed as cytomegalovirus-associated.

The donors belonged to the approximately 120-subject validation cohort, separate from the roughly 670-subject first cohort. The sequencing sample was made of PBMCs. The TCR originated in a woman younger than 35 in good health and CMV-seronegative. J is TRBJ1-2 and V is TRBV5-1; TRBD1 aligns across 7 bases. CDR3 sequence: CASSLESGGDFGGYTF. The DNA of the CDR3 is TGCGCCAGCAGCTTGGAGTCAGGGGGTGATTTCGGTGGCTACACCTTC.